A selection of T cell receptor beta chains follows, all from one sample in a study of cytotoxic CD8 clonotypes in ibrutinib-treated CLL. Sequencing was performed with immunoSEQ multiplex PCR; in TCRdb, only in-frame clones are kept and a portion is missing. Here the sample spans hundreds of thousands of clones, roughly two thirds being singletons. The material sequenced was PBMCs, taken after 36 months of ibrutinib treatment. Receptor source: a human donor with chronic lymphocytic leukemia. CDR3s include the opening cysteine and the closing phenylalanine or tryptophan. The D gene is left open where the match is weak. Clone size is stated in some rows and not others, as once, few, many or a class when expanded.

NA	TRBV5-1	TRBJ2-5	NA	CASSFLEGKETQYF	TGCGCCAGCAGCTTCCTGGAAGGGAAGGAGACCCAGTACTTC
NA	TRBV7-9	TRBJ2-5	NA	CASSRTDGKETQYF	TGTGCCAGCAGCCGAACGGATGGGAAAGAGACCCAGTACTTC
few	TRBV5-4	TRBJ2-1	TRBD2	CASSRTSGAGEQFF	TGTGCCAGCAGCCGGACTAGCGGGGCGGGCGAGCAGTTCTTC
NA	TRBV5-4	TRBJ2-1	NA	CASSPGQGSYNEQFF	TGTGCCAGCAGCCCCGGGCAGGGTTCCTACAATGAGCAGTTCTTC
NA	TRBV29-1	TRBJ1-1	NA	CSVRSGGSGDTEAFF	TGCAGCGTTCGTTCTGGCGGTTCAGGGGACACTGAAGCTTTCTTT
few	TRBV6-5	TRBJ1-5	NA	CASRYRLEPIQPQHF	TGTGCCAGCAGGTACAGGTTAGAGCCCATTCAGCCCCAGCATTTT
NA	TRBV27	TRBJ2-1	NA	CASSLSTSWYHEQFF	TGTGCCAGCAGTTTGTCAACGTCCTGGTACCATGAGCAGTTCTTC
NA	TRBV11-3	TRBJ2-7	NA	CASSLSMGYEQYF	TGTGCCAGCAGCTTGTCCATGGGCTACGAGCAGTACTTC
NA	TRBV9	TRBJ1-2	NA	CASSQDSLGYTF	TGTGCCAGCAGCCAGGACAGCCTGGGCTACACCTTC
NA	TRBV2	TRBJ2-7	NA	CASSESLVVAYEQYF	TGTGCCAGCAGTGAGTCCCTAGTGGTGGCCTACGAGCAGTACTTC
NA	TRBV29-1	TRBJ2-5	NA	CSVEDWGDQETQYF	TGCAGCGTTGAAGATTGGGGGGACCAAGAGACCCAGTACTTC
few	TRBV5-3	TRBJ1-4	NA	CARATQQGWGTTNEKLFF	TGTGCCAGAGCGACTCAGCAGGGTTGGGGGACAACTAATGAAAAACTGTTTTTT
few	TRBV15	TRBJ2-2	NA	CATSRGWEDTGELFF	TGTGCCACCAGCAGAGGTTGGGAGGACACCGGGGAGCTGTTTTTT
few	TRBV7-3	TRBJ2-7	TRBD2	CASSLSGGSYEQYF	TGTGCCAGCAGCTTAAGCGGGGGCTCCTACGAGCAGTACTTC
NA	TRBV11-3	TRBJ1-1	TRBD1	CASSLGTGGKAFF	TGTGCCAGCAGCTTAGGAACAGGGGGAAAAGCTTTCTTT
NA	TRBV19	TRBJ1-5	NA	CASSTRDGSNQPQHF	TGTGCCAGTAGTACGAGGGATGGTAGCAATCAGCCCCAGCATTTT
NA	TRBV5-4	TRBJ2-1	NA	CASSLVSGKPYNEQFF	TGTGCCAGCAGCTTGGTGTCAGGGAAACCCTACAATGAGCAGTTCTTC
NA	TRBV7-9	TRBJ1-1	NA	CASSLAPVQRVFTEAFF	TGTGCCAGCAGCCTGGCCCCCGTACAGCGCGTTTTCACTGAAGCTTTCTTT
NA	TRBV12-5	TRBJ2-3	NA	CASGPLRSSFTTDTQYF	TGTGCTAGTGGCCCCTTACGCTCCTCCTTTACCACAGATACGCAGTATTTT
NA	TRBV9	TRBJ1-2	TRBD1	CASSFRDRGAGYTF	TGTGCCAGCAGCTTCCGGGACAGGGGGGCTGGCTACACCTTC
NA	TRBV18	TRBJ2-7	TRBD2	CASRGTKPKDSYEQYF	TGTGCCAGCCGTGGGACTAAGCCCAAGGATAGCTACGAGCAGTACTTC
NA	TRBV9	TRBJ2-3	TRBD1	CASSVRWTARGHTDTQYF	TGTGCCAGCAGCGTAAGGTGGACTGCTAGGGGGCACACAGATACGCAGTATTTT
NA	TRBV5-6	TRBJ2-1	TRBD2	CASAPRGLARHEQFF	TGTGCCAGCGCTCCCCGAGGACTAGCCCGTCATGAGCAGTTCTTC
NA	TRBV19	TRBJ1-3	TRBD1	CASSATGSGNTIYF	TGTGCCAGTAGTGCGACAGGGTCAGGAAACACCATATATTTT
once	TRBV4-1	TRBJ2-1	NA	CASRGSDYINEQFF	TGCGCCAGTCGGGGTTCCGACTACATAAATGAGCAGTTCTTC
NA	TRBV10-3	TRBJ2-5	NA	CAIGDGVQETQYF	TGTGCCATCGGTGATGGGGTACAAGAGACCCAGTACTTC
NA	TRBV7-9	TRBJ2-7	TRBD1	CASSKPGTGVARAYEQYF	TGTGCCAGCAGCAAGCCTGGGACAGGGGTCGCTCGGGCCTACGAGCAGTACTTC
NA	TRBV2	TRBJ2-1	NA	CASSEALLHEQFF	TGTGCCAGCAGTGAAGCGCTCCTCCATGAGCAGTTCTTC
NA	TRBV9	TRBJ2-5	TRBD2	CASSVGTSGGALETQYF	TGTGCCAGCAGCGTAGGGACTAGCGGGGGGGCCCTAGAGACCCAGTACTTC
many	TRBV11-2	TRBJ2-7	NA	CASSLGASEQYF	TGTGCCAGCAGCTTGGGGGCGAGCGAGCAGTACTTC
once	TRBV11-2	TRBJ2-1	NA	CASSLRTYNEQFF	TGTGCCAGCAGCTTAAGGACTTACAATGAGCAGTTCTTC
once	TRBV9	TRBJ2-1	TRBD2	CASSQTLAGGPGEQFF	TGTGCCAGCAGCCAAACTCTAGCGGGAGGGCCTGGTGAGCAGTTCTTC
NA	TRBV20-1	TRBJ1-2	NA	CSASRGVGYTF	TGCAGTGCTAGTCGGGGAGTTGGCTACACCTTC
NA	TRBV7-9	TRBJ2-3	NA	CASSLAAGLFTSTDTQYF	TGTGCCAGCAGCTTAGCGGCGGGACTTTTCACTAGCACAGATACGCAGTATTTT
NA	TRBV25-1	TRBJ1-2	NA	CASSSGHHYGYTF	TGTGCCAGCAGTTCAGGGCACCACTATGGCTACACCTTC
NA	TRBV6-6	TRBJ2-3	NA	CASSYGDTQYF	TGTGCCAGCAGTTACGGGGATACGCAGTATTTT
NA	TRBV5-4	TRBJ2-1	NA	CASSTSGFTYNEQFF	TGTGCCAGCAGCACGAGCGGGTTTACCTACAATGAGCAGTTCTTC
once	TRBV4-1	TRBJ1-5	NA	CASSQSSLGSQPQHF	TGCGCCAGCAGCCAATCTTCGTTGGGGTCTCAGCCCCAGCATTTT
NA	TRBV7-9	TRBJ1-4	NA	CASSLMWETNEKLFF	TGTGCCAGCAGCTTAATGTGGGAGACTAATGAAAAACTGTTTTTT
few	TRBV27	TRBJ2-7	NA	CASSLGLTYEQYF	TGTGCCAGCAGTTTGGGACTGACCTACGAGCAGTACTTC